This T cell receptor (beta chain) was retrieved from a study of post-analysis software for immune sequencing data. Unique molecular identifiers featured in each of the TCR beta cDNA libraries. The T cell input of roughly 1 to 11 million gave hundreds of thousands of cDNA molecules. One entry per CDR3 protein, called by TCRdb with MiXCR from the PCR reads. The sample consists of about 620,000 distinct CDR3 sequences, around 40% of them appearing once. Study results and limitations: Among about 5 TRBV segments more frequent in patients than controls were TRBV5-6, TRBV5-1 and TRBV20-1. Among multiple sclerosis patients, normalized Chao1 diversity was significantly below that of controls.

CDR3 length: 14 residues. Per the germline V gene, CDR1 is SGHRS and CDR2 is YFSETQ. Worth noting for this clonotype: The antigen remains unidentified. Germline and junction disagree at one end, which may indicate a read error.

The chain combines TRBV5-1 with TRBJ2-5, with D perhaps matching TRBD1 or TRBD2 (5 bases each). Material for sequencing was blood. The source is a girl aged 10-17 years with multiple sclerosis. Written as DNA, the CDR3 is TGCGCCAGCAGCTTATCCCGGGACCAAGGGACCCAGTACTTC. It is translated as CASSLSRDQGTQYF.